These T cell receptor beta chains were read from a single sample in a study of CD8 T cells in Susac syndrome. Using its own MiXCR run on the immunoSEQ multiplex PCR reads, TCRdb lists one record per CDR3 protein. The table shows approximately 65,000 distinct CDR3 sequences, with just over 90% occurring only once. The specimen sequenced was CD8+ T cells from PBMCs. The receptors were sampled from a human donor in good health. CDR3s include the opening cysteine and the closing phenylalanine or tryptophan. The order of the fields is CDR3 DNA, CDR3 protein, J gene, clone size, V gene, D gene. D genes are given only for firm matches. Where a row states a size, it is once, few, many or the class of an expanded clone; other rows omit it.

TGTGCCAGCAGTGCGACGGGGGACGGCGACTACGAGCAGTACTTC | CASSATGDGDYEQYF | TRBJ2-7 | NA | TRBV6-2/TRBV6-3 | NA
TGTGCCTGGAGTCCACTACAGGGAACGTCCTACGAGCAGTACTTC | CAWSPLQGTSYEQYF | TRBJ2-7 | NA | TRBV30 | NA
TGTGCCAGCAGCCCGGTGGAGGTCACAGATACGCAGTATTTT | CASSPVEVTDTQYF | TRBJ2-3 | once | TRBV5-6 | NA
TGTGCCTGGAGCGACGCGGGGTACACTGAAGCTTTCTTT | CAWSDAGYTEAFF | TRBJ1-1 | NA | TRBV30 | NA
TGTGCCAGCAGCTCTAACGACCGCCGGACAGGGTTCGACGAGCAGTACTTC | CASSSNDRRTGFDEQYF | TRBJ2-7 | once | TRBV7-9 | TRBD1
TGCAGTGCTAGAGACCGGGAACCCTACGAGCAGTACTTC | CSARDREPYEQYF | TRBJ2-7 | NA | TRBV20-1 | NA
TGTGCCAGCAGACACAGGGGCTATAATTCACCCCTCCACTTT | CASRHRGYNSPLHF | TRBJ1-6 | NA | TRBV12-3/TRBV12-4 | TRBD1
TGCGCCAGCAGCGCTGAAGGCCAGGCGGCAGATACGCAGTATTTT | CASSAEGQAADTQYF | TRBJ2-3 | NA | TRBV5-1 | NA
TGCGCCAGCAGCCCCCTAGGGACTAGCGGGGCTATTGAGCAGTTCTTC | CASSPLGTSGAIEQFF | TRBJ2-1 | once | TRBV4-1 | TRBD2
TGTGCCAGCAGCCCTTCCCCGGGCAGGGAGGAGGGGGACGAGCAGTACTTC | CASSPSPGREEGDEQYF | TRBJ2-7 | NA | TRBV12-3/TRBV12-4 | NA
TGTGCCAGCGGGACTAGCGGGGATCAAGAGACCCAGTACTTC | CASGTSGDQETQYF | TRBJ2-5 | NA | TRBV6-6 | TRBD2
TGTGCCAGCAGCTTCTTTCCGACCTACGAGCAGTACTTC | CASSFFPTYEQYF | TRBJ2-7 | NA | TRBV7-3 | NA
TGTGCCAGCAGTCCCGGACAGGGGGGGAATGAGCAGTTCTTC | CASSPGQGGNEQFF | TRBJ2-1 | NA | TRBV12-3/TRBV12-4 | TRBD1
TGTGCCAGCAGCTTGGGCGCTAGCGGGTACGAGCAGTACTTC | CASSLGASGYEQYF | TRBJ2-7 | once | TRBV11-2 | TRBD2
TGTGCCACCCAAGACAGGGAGGACTACAATGAGCAGTTCTTC | CATQDREDYNEQFF | TRBJ2-1 | NA | TRBV12-3/TRBV12-4 | NA
TGTGCTAGTGGCCCGGGACAGGGGGAGGACTATGGCTACACCTTC | CASGPGQGEDYGYTF | TRBJ1-2 | NA | TRBV12-5 | TRBD1
TGTGCCAGCAGTATTACAGGGGCGGACTATGGCTACACCTTC | CASSITGADYGYTF | TRBJ1-2 | NA | TRBV9 | TRBD1
TGCAGCGTTGGCCCCTGGGAAAGGGGGAACACCGGGGAGCTGTTTTTT | CSVGPWERGNTGELFF | TRBJ2-2 | NA | TRBV29-1 | NA
TGTGCCAGCAGTGAGGGATGGGACACTGAGGCTTTCTTT | CASSEGWDTEAFF | TRBJ1-1 | few | TRBV2 | NA
TGCGCCAGCAGCCCGTATCTTAGTGGCCGGTATCAGCCCCAGCATTTT | CASSPYLSGRYQPQHF | TRBJ1-5 | NA | TRBV4-1 | NA
TGTGCCAGCAGCTTGGTGACCTTGATTGGGGAGGGGGCGATTGAAGCTTTCTTT | CASSLVTLIGEGAIEAFF | TRBJ1-1 | NA | TRBV5-5 | TRBD1
TGTGCCACCAGCAGAGAAACCTCGAGCAATCAGCCCCAGCATTTT | CATSRETSSNQPQHF | TRBJ1-5 | NA | TRBV15 | NA
TGTGCCAGCAGCAAAGTCCGCCCTGTTGGGATGCAAGAGACCCAGTACTTC | CASSKVRPVGMQETQYF | TRBJ2-5 | NA | TRBV21-1 | NA
TGTGCCAGCAGTTCCTCTTGGCAGCAAACTAGCACAGATACGCAGTATTTT | CASSSSWQQTSTDTQYF | TRBJ2-3 | NA | TRBV12-3/TRBV12-4 | NA
TGCGCCAGCAGCTTGGGGGACAGGGACTATGGCTACACCTTC | CASSLGDRDYGYTF | TRBJ1-2 | NA | TRBV5-1 | TRBD1
TGTGCCAGCAGTTTTTCTTCCGGGGGGGAAAGCGAGCAGTACTTC | CASSFSSGGESEQYF | TRBJ2-7 | NA | TRBV27 | TRBD2
TGTGCCAGCAGCTTAGATGCTGGAAGCTATGGCTACACCTTC | CASSLDAGSYGYTF | TRBJ1-2 | once | TRBV7-9 | NA
TGTGCCAGCGCTATACAGGGTGCAGCCACCGGGGAGCTGTTTTTT | CASAIQGAATGELFF | TRBJ2-2 | NA | TRBV12-3/TRBV12-4 | NA
TGTGCCAGTAGTGAGGTGGGCACTGAAGCTTTCTTT | CASSEVGTEAFF | TRBJ1-1 | NA | TRBV19 | NA
TGTGCCAGCAGTTCCGCCGTCGACAGGGGTCAAGAGACCCAGTACTTC | CASSSAVDRGQETQYF | TRBJ2-5 | NA | TRBV7-2 | TRBD1
TGCAGCGTTGGAGGTGGCTCCTTCTACGAGCAGTACTTC | CSVGGGSFYEQYF | TRBJ2-7 | NA | TRBV29-1 | NA
TGTGCCAGCCGAAGGGGGCCGGAAGAGACCCAGTACTTC | CASRRGPEETQYF | TRBJ2-5 | NA | TRBV12-3/TRBV12-4 | TRBD1
TGTGCCAGCAGTATTCCCGGACTAGCTGGAACCTACAATGAGCAGTTCTTC | CASSIPGLAGTYNEQFF | TRBJ2-1 | NA | TRBV27 | TRBD2
TGTGCCAGCAGGAGGGGCCCTAGCGGCACCTTTACGAACACCGGGGAGCTGTTTTTT | CASRRGPSGTFTNTGELFF | TRBJ2-2 | NA | TRBV6-1 | TRBD2
TGTGCCAGCAGCTGGACAGGGGGCAACACCGGGGAGCTGTTTTTT | CASSWTGGNTGELFF | TRBJ2-2 | NA | TRBV6-1 | TRBD1
TGTGCCAGCACCAGGAACCGGGGGGAGAGCACCGGGGAGCTGTTTTTT | CASTRNRGESTGELFF | TRBJ2-2 | NA | TRBV7-6 | TRBD2
TGTGCCAGCAGCTTACAGGATTACGGGGAGCTGTTTTTT | CASSLQDYGELFF | TRBJ2-2 | NA | TRBV7-8 | NA
TGTGCCAGCAGTTCCGGAGGGAGTGATGGCTACACCTTC | CASSSGGSDGYTF | TRBJ1-2 | NA | TRBV27 | NA
TGTGCCAGCAGTTTACCCAGTGGGGATGTATCCTACGAGCAGTACTTC | CASSLPSGDVSYEQYF | TRBJ2-7 | few | TRBV28 | NA
TGTGCCAGCAGTGGGACTAGCGGGGCTTACAATGAGCAGTTCTTC | CASSGTSGAYNEQFF | TRBJ2-1 | NA | TRBV27 | TRBD2
TGTGCCAGTAGTACTTACGGGGGGAACACTGAAGCTTTCTTT | CASSTYGGNTEAFF | TRBJ1-1 | NA | TRBV19 | NA
TGCAGTGCTAAGTCCCCGTCAGGGTGGACAGGTACGCAGTATTTT | CSAKSPSGWTGTQYF | TRBJ2-3 | NA | TRBV20-1 | TRBD1
TGCGCCAGCAGTCGACAGGGGACCCTAACCTACGAGCAGTACTTC | CASSRQGTLTYEQYF | TRBJ2-7 | NA | TRBV23-1 | TRBD1
TGTGCCAGCAGTTTAGCCGGGGAGGGAACCTACGAGCAGTACTTC | CASSLAGEGTYEQYF | TRBJ2-7 | once | TRBV12-3/TRBV12-4 | TRBD2